This TCR beta chain came from a study of CD8+ T cells in alopecia areata. As for the study in general: Those treated were given oral tofacitinib at 5 to 10 mg twice daily. Dosing with tofacitinib proceeded for 6 to 18 months, followed by 6 months off drug.

Peripheral blood samples and lesional scalp punch biopsies were obtained from alopecia areata patients. This clone has just a few counts. cDNA reverse transcribed from extracted RNA served as the sequencing template. Sequencing used immunoSEQ multiplex PCR; TCRdb keeps in-frame clones, though not all of them. Of 150,000 or so clones listed, less than 75% are singletons. Sequencing was performed on CD8+ T cells sorted from blood, taken at week 0. This receptor was identified in a human donor with alopecia areata.

The CDR3 sequence: CASSYSDRGRETQYF. The CDR3 coding sequence is TGTGCCAGCAGTTACTCGGACAGGGGGCGAGAGACCCAGTACTTC. The chain employs TRBV6-5 and TRBJ2-5; 11 bases line up with TRBD1. V dropped 0 bases and J dropped 4; count of bases not matched to a gene: 1. The CDR3 covers 15 residues. Germline CDR1 is MNHEY and CDR2 is SVGAGI.